The entry below gives a single TCR beta chain sequence along with its context. The record originates from a study of blood T cell repertoires in COVID-19. Authors' methods: Using reference gene primer amplification, nucleated cell counts were estimated. The assay was immunoSEQ multiplex PCR, and TCRdb's table has in-frame clones only and misses some. V, J and clone size were drawn from that table, and D and trimming were deduced from the DNA. The sample lists 300,000 to 400,000 clones, 88% occurring once. The CDR3 contains 11 residues. CDR1 WNHNN and CDR2 SYGVQD come from the germline V gene (reference sequence). J gave up 12 bases and V 7 bases, and 9 bases lay outside the gene matches.

This chain links TRBV10-1 with TRBJ2-7; 7 bases match TRBD1. The source of this sequence is a woman in her twenties or thirties with acute COVID-19. Sequenced: PBMCs or T cells enriched from blood (not recorded which). CDR3 DNA: TGCGCCAGCAAATTAGACAGGGTTAGGTACTTC. Protein sequence: CASKLDRVRYF.